This T cell receptor beta chain stems from a study of blood T cell repertoires in COVID-19. Study background: Samples of COVID-19 (acute and convalescent) were obtained from the United States, Italy and Spain.

V gave up 2 bases and J gave up 5 bases; unmatched junction bases: 10. This CDR3 comprises 17 residues. Germline CDR1 reads ENHRY; CDR2 reads SYGVKD. Per the study methods: The authors estimated nucleated cell counts from reference gene primer amplification. Clones were sequenced by immunoSEQ multiplex PCR, and TCRdb holds only the in-frame ones, with some missing. V, J and clone size are those of that table, while D and trimming were read from the DNA. The table lists approximately 200,000 clones, just under 85% of them singletons, with approximately 6.9% in the top ten. The sequence was collected from a human donor with acute or convalescent COVID-19. The donor label of this sample is uncertain. Sequencing was done on a sample of peripheral blood. The J gene is TRBJ1-1, the V gene TRBV10-3, with TRBD1 matching over 11 bases. CDR3 DNA sequence: TGTGCCATCAGTGAGCCCCAATCCGGGACAGGGGGTACTGAAGCTTTCTTT. Its translation: CAISEPQSGTGGTEAFF.